This record covers a single T cell receptor (beta chain). Its antigen remains unidentified. Nothing much larger sits one base from this clone, and base qualities are not available. Using the deep immunoSEQ assay, multiplex PCR amplified TCR CDR3 regions from genomic DNA. Extracted genomic DNA from each cell subset was distributed evenly across all wells of several immunoSEQ 96-well plates, and each plate was treated as a replicate. For sorted subsets, approximately 200 ng of genomic DNA, equivalent to roughly 33,000 T cell genomes, went into each replicate PCR. The purified libraries were quantified using a Qubit 3.0 fluorometer, sized with a Bioanalyzer 2100, and then quantified again using the KAPA Library Quantification kit. Every immunoSEQ 96-well plate was sequenced on a dedicated single-read 150-cycle Illumina NextSeq 550 flow cell. In the authors' own workflow: Because only junctional sequences without quality scores were contained in the immunoSEQ output, filtering matching that applied to full-length reads could not be performed. To assign V/J genes and CDR3, sequences were annotated against IMGT germline references using PyIR, a Python wrapper for IgBLAST v1.9. Any read was removed if the V/J assignment was weak (E-value above 1e-6), the CDR3 was missing, or the read contained stop codons, out-of-frame junctions, or ambiguous translated residues. V3J clonotypes were defined by identical inferred V gene, J gene, and CDR3 amino acid sequence. Percentage overlap between repertoires was calculated by dividing the number of shared unique clonotypes by the size of the smaller repertoire. Repertoire richness was assessed with RTK rarefaction, the Chao1 estimator, and Recon v2.1 estimates of unobserved clonotypes. Generation probabilities were computed with OLGA for all TCRbeta clonotypes obtained by the gDNA method from four donors. In its TCRdb copy, this immuneACCESS table keeps in-frame sequences only and misses some clones. Where compared with another copy, unresolved V genes explain less than half of these, and the others have no known cause. V, J and clone size were drawn from that table, and D and trimming were deduced from the DNA. This sample comprises approximately 740,000 clones, more than 85% of them detected only once. Nearly 25% of the sample rests with the top ten.

The data originate from a study of shared clonotypes between healthy human individuals (dated by TCRdb to the early 2020s). A note on the overall study: Two women and a few men aged 18 to 49 years were included in the cohort. Per donor, leukapheresis produced somewhere between about 0.94 and 9.5 billion PBMCs. For each donor, CD4 naive and CD4 memory were each given three plates, CD8 naive was given two plates, and CD8 memory was given one plate. Libraries were prepared and TCR repertoires were sequenced by different laboratories using diverse techniques, in order to increase sequencing depth and limit assay-specific biases. To estimate repertoire size and how much clonotypes are shared between individuals, the study performed deep sequencing of blood TCR repertoires from about five healthy adults.

For the CD8 naive samples, CD45RO-negative cells were positively selected for CCR7, yielding a CD45RA+CCR7+ population from which TemRA cells were excluded. The donors were healthy, HIV-negative adults who had no recently reported acute infections or vaccinations. Every donor was a Caucasian adult living in Nashville, Tennessee, USA. Blood was obtained by leukapheresis, after which PBMCs were separated by Ficoll-Histopaque density gradient centrifugation and cryopreserved in liquid nitrogen vapor phase. Analytical flow cytometry was used to check the purity and quantity of each magnetically sorted T cell population. From each sorted fraction, genomic DNA was isolated and quantified by UV absorbance on a Nanodrop 2000c. The study at large found these results: Around 5% of naive CD4, around 4% of naive CD8, around 2.3% of memory CD4, and approximately 0.4% of memory CD8 clonotypes were shared across several donors. Sampling was restricted to blood, and TCR repertoires in tissue are likely to differ from TCR repertoires in blood. Larger estimated clonotype richness was generally found for naive subsets than for memory subsets. The genetic and exposure-history diversity represented was limited by the small number of donors. Even with the large sequencing depth, rarefaction of the sorted-subset datasets indicated that sequencing was incomplete. Higher generation probabilities were observed for clonotypes shared by all four sorted-subset donors than for non-shared clonotypes. Based on pairwise subsampling, the degree of clonotype sharing among donors was expected to be affected by sequencing depth.

The germline V and J ends show losses of 5 bases and 1 base respectively, and no gene match explains 7 bases of the junction. The CDR3 covers 15 residues, taking in both the cysteine and the phenylalanine. Kept here is only the CDR3 DNA, which spans 45 bases and is read in frame from base 1. As encoded in the germline V gene (reference sequence), CDR1 is SEHNR while CDR2 is FQNEAQ. The TCR sequence derives from a man younger than 40 in good health. The chain couples TRBV7-9 to TRBJ2-7, and 8 junction bases match TRBD1. Sequencing was carried out using naive CD8+ T cells sorted from blood. Per the publication, the cell subset or site label means: CD45RA+CCR7+. CDR3 sequence: CASSVDRDGSYEQYF. Read as DNA, the sequence is TGTGCCAGCAGCGTGGACAGGGACGGGTCCTACGAGCAGTACTTC.